The table lists the clone carrying this T cell receptor beta chain with many counts. The target antigen is unknown. Each person with ophthalmopathy scored at least 3 on the Clinical Activity Score, reached NOSPECS grade 4 or higher, and had been ill under 3 months. Uncontrolled infections, other autoimmune diseases, pregnancy or lactation led to exclusion of patients. Thyroid ultrasound, orbital computed tomography, clinical symptoms, and serum thyroxine and TRAb underpinned diagnoses. The data stem from a study of T cells in Graves' hyperthyroidism and ophthalmopathy. Findings and limits, study-wide: Most expanded thyroid clonotypes above 0.001 also appeared in blood.

Amplified TCR beta CDR3 regions came from RNA transcripts. First-round RT-PCR with HTBI primers amplified the TCR CDR3 region. TCRdb ran MiXCR on the multiplex PCR reads and lists one entry per CDR3 protein. The data show approximately 400,000 distinct CDR3 sequences, with approximately 14% seen just once and about 20% held by the top ten. Trimming stripped 1 base from V and 7 bases from J, with 10 bases between. The germline V gene encodes CDR1 SEHNR and CDR2 FQNEAQ (reference sequence). The CDR3 is 13 amino acids. The specimen was blood. The chain joins TRBV7-9 to TRBJ1-2; no firm D call. This TCR was recovered from a woman aged 25 to 45 with Graves' ophthalmopathy. CDR3 sequence (DNA): TGTGCCAGCAGCTTAGGGGCAGAGAGTGGCTACACCTTC. As protein: CASSLGAESGYTF. Full variable domain (rest looked up from reference TRBV7-9 and TRBJ1-2): DTGVSQNPRHKITKRGQNVTFRCDPISEHNRLYWYRQTLGQGPEFLTYFQNEAQLEKSRLLSDRFSAERPKGSFSTLEIQRTEQGDSAMYLCASSLGAESGYTFGSGTRLTVV.